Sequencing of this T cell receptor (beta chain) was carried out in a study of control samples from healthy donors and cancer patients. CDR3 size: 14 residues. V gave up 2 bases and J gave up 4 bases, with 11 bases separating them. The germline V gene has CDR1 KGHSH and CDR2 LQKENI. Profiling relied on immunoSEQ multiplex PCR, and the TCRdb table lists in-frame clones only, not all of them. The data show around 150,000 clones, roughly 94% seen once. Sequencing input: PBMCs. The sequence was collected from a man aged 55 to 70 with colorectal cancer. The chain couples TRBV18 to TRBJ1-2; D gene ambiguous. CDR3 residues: CASSPGGRGYGYTF. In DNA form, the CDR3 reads TGTGCCAGCTCACCAGGAGGGCGAGGCTATGGCTACACCTTC.